The sequence of this T cell receptor beta chain was determined in a study of OX40 agonist ivuxolimab in advanced cancers. Background on the study: The mean age was roughly 60 years, ranging from 23 to 79, with around four fifths of participants male. People who had prior anti-PD-1, anti-PD-L1 or anti-CTLA-4 therapy could take part, and around 39% had some.

TCRdb keeps only in-frame clones here, not all; method: immunoSEQ multiplex PCR. Seen here are around 72,000 clones, over 75% observed once, and the top ten hold 5%. Study outcomes and limitations: Researchers report that CD8+ T cells had, on average, more expanded clones than CD4+. At 0.1 to 3.0 mg/kg, CD4+ and CD8+ blood T cells expanded clonally by week 6.

About this clone itself: The antigen is undetermined.

The TCR comes from an adult with an advanced solid tumor such as melanoma, head and neck, liver or kidney cancer. Source: CD4+ or CD8+ T cells sorted from blood, taken in a trial of the OX40 agonist ivuxolimab.

The CDR3: CASSRTGQETQYF. The CDR3 region has the DNA TGTGCCAGCAGCCGGACAGGGCAAGAGACCCAGTACTTC. The chain couples TRBV7-9 to TRBJ2-5; the match to TRBD1 covers 8 bases. The CDR3 is 13 residues long. The ends lost 5 bases at V and 2 bases at J; junction bases unmatched: 1. CDR1 and CDR2 (germline): SEHNR, FQNEAQ (reference sequence).